This T cell receptor (beta chain) was sequenced for a study of T-cell memory formation after mild COVID-19. TCRdb processed the 5' RACE reads anew with MiXCR; each CDR3 protein has one entry. The sample holds about 620,000 distinct CDR3 sequences, roughly 18% seen once. CDR1 SGHVS and CDR2 FNYEAQ come from the germline V gene. This CDR3 is 12 amino acids long. V gave up 10 bases and J gave up 3 bases, with 12 bases separating them. Sequenced: PBMCs or a T cell subset sorted from them (not recorded which). The origin of this receptor is an adult woman who had mild COVID-19 (a few samples of this study predate the infection). Cell type and time point are not known. The gene calls are TRBV7-6 and TRBJ1-1; D unclear. The CDR3 region is CATVPGDTEAFF. Written as DNA, the CDR3 is TGTGCCACCGTACCGGGCGACACTGAAGCTTTCTTT.